These 30 T cell receptor beta chains were all obtained from the same sample, sequenced in a study of T-cell reconstitution after alpha-beta-depleted transplantation in children. Using unique molecular identifiers, the investigators prepared the TCRbeta library. TCRdb analysed the PCR reads with MiXCR anew, one entry per CDR3 protein. Of 200,000 or so distinct CDR3 sequences listed, about 6% are singletons. The material sequenced was PBMCs, taken before TCRalphabeta/CD19-depleted stem cell transplant. The receptors were sampled from a girl less than two years old with combined immunodeficiency, due to receive a stem cell transplant.

The CDR3 loop is CASSPTTGTSGFYNEQFF. For the CDR3, the DNA is TGCGCCAGCAGCCCTACTACCGGGACTAGCGGATTCTACAATGAGCAGTTCTTC. V is TRBV5-1 and J is TRBJ2-1, with TRBD2 matching over 11 bases. The CDR3 consists of 18 residues. The V and J ends lost 4 bases and 3 bases, in that order; junction bases with no gene match: 12. Germline V gene data show CDR1 as SGHRS and CDR2 as YFSETQ. Using reference TRBV5-1 and TRBJ2-1 for the parts outside the CDR3, the full variable domain is KAGVTQTPRYLIKTRGQQVTLSCSPISGHRSVSWYQQTPGQGLQFLFEYFSETQRNKGNFPGRFSGRQFSNSRSEMNVSTLELGDSALYLCASSPTTGTSGFYNEQFFGPGTRLTVL.

This clonotype has at least ten counts. V is TRBV12-3 or TRBV12-4 and J is TRBJ2-7, with D possibly TRBD2 on 5 matching bases. This CDR3 spans 17 amino acids. V was clipped by 8 bases and J by 6 bases, with 29 bases between them. CDR3 sequence (DNA): TGTGCCAGCCCCTTTAGCGTCCCTTACTCCTTACCTTGCGAGCAGTACTTC. Encoded protein: CASPFSVPYSLPCEQYF.

This clonotype occurred many times. The chain recombines TRBV4-3 with TRBJ2-7; the match to TRBD1 covers 8 bases. The trim removed 0 bases at V and 4 bases at J, leaving 8 bases unmatched. CDR3 length equals 16 residues. Germline CDR1 is LGHNA and CDR2 is YSLEER. The CDR3 reads CASSQDTRTGKYEQYF. CDR3 coding DNA: TGCGCCAGCAGCCAAGATACCAGGACAGGGAAGTACGAGCAGTACTTC.

This clonotype was observed at least ten times. The chain is built from TRBV29-1 and TRBJ2-7, with D perhaps being TRBD1 or TRBD2 (5 bases each). Germline V gene lookup returns CDR1 SQVTM and CDR2 ANQGSEA. Trimming shortened V by 4 bases and J by 0 bases, and 16 bases separated the two germline ends. The CDR3 contains 15 residues. The CDR3 DNA sequence: TGCAGCGTTGTAATGGGGGACGAGGCCTCCTACGAGCAGTACTTC. It encodes CSVVMGDEASYEQYF.

Ten or more counts support this clonotype. The chain employs TRBV9 and TRBJ2-7; D might be TRBD2 (6 bases). Deletions cut 0 bases from V and 2 bases from J, with 12 bases between. The CDR3 loop spans 15 amino acids. CDR1 SGDLS and CDR2 YYNGEE come from the germline V gene. CDR3 residues: CASSVDVRGTYEQYF. CDR3 sequence (DNA): TGTGCCAGCAGCGTAGATGTCCGGGGGACCTACGAGCAGTACTTC.

Many counts were recorded for this clonotype. This sequence joins TRBV11-3 and TRBJ2-1, with 7 bases aligning to TRBD1. This CDR3 region has 14 residues. V shed 5 bases and J 3 bases; nucleotides not matched to a gene: 4. Per the germline V gene, CDR1 is SGHNT and CDR2 is YENEEA. The CDR3 DNA is TGTGCCAGCAGCCCCCGGGACAGCTACAATGAGCAGTTCTTC. This encodes CASSPRDSYNEQFF.

At least ten counts were recorded for this clonotype. The chain combines TRBV4-2 with TRBJ2-7, with TRBD1 matching 9 bases. The germline V gene has CDR1 LGHNA and CDR2 YNFKEQ. The V and J ends lost 0 bases and 3 bases, in that order; junction bases with no gene match: 9. The CDR3 totals 17 residues. CDR3 protein: CASSQDIDRGAIYEQYF. CDR3 coding DNA: TGTGCCAGCAGCCAAGATATCGACAGGGGGGCGATCTACGAGCAGTACTTC.

V usage is TRBV4-1 and J usage is TRBJ2-2, with 11 bases fitting TRBD2. J gave up 3 bases and V 3 bases, and 6 bases lay outside the gene matches. CDR3 size: 17 residues. Germline-derived CDR1 and CDR2 are MGHRA and YSYEKL. CDR3 coding DNA: TGCGCCAGCAGCCATCCAATACTAGCGGGAGACACCGGGGAGCTGTTTTTT. It codes for CASSHPILAGDTGELFF.

In regard to this clonotype: Given a much more abundant clone one base away, this may be a read error. The rearrangement links TRBV11-1 to TRBJ2-7; no reliable D call. Germline CDR1 is SGHAT and CDR2 is FQDESV (reference sequence). The CDR3 covers 12 residues. The CDR3 coding sequence is TGTGCCAGCAGCTCCCTCCTCTACGAGCATTACTTC. Encoded protein: CASSSLLYEHYF.

The sample holds many counts of this clonotype. The chain couples TRBV29-1 to TRBJ2-7; D may be TRBD1 or TRBD2 (6 bases each). CDR1 and CDR2 from the germline V gene are SQVTM and ANQGSEA. Trimming removed 4 bases from V and 6 bases from J, with 31 bases in between. The CDR3 has 18 amino acids. DNA of the CDR3: TGCAGCGTTGCACGCCCACGAAGATCCGATCCTGGGGGGCGCGAGCAGTACTTC. This encodes CSVARPRRSDPGGREQYF.

V gene TRBV21-1 combines with J gene TRBJ2-5; the table's D call, TRBD2, was not checked against the DNA. TRBV21-1 is flagged as a pseudogene. CDR3 length: 17 residues. The DNA of the CDR3 is TGTGCCAGCAGCAAAGTTGAGCGGGGGGGCCGACGAGAGACCCAGTACTTC. Protein sequence: CASSKVERGGRRETQYF.

This clonotype was recorded many times. V gene TRBV27 combines with J gene TRBJ2-5, with D possibly being TRBD1 (6 bases). Deletions cut 5 bases from V and 5 bases from J, with 15 bases between. CDR1 and CDR2 from the germline V gene are MNHEY and SMNVEV (reference sequence). This CDR3 has 14 amino acids. CDR3 sequence reads: CASSPRQVWETQYF. The CDR3 DNA reads as TGTGCCAGCAGTCCGCGACAGGTCTGGGAGACCCAGTACTTC.

This clonotype was seen many times. The gene calls are TRBV27 and TRBJ2-7; 14 nucleotides agree with TRBD2. With V trimmed by 5 bases and J by 6 bases, 6 bases remained unmatched. Germline V gene lookup returns CDR1 MNHEY and CDR2 SMNVEV (reference sequence). This CDR3 has 15 amino acids. The CDR3 nucleotides are TGTGCCAGCAGTGCCTCGACTAGCGGGAGGGGCGAGCAGTACTTC. It is translated as CASSASTSGRGEQYF.

V usage is TRBV12-3 or TRBV12-4 and J usage is TRBJ2-3; 9 bases are a match to TRBD2. The CDR3 consists of 17 residues. The V and J ends lost 5 bases and 5 bases, in that order; junction bases with no gene match: 14. CDR3 nucleotide sequence: TGTGCCAGCAGTCCCCAAAGGCCTAGCGGGAAGGTAGATACGCAGTATTTT. It encodes CASSPQRPSGKVDTQYF.

This clonotype was seen many times. The chain is built from TRBV13 and TRBJ2-5, with 12 bases lining up with TRBD2. CDR3 length equals 15 residues. V lost 4 bases, J lost 5 bases, and 5 bases stayed unmatched. CDR1 PRHDT and CDR2 FYEKMQ come from the germline V gene (reference sequence). This CDR3 reads CASSSRLAGVETQYF. The CDR3 DNA sequence: TGTGCCAGCAGCTCACGACTAGCGGGAGTGGAGACCCAGTACTTC.

This clonotype occurred many times. The chain has TRBV4-1 and TRBJ2-5; 9 positions match TRBD1. In germline, CDR1 is MGHRA, CDR2 YSYEKL. The length of the CDR3 is 14 residues. V gave up 4 bases and J gave up 3 bases; unmatched junction bases: 3. CDR3 sequence reads: CASSRRDREETQYF. The DNA for the CDR3 is TGCGCCAGCAGCCGCCGGGACAGGGAAGAGACCCAGTACTTC.

This clonotype has a count of ten or more. The J gene is TRBJ2-7, the V gene TRBV24-1; tentatively, D is TRBD1 or TRBD2 (5 bases each). Trimming removed 3 bases at V and 7 bases at J, with 12 bases between. Germline V CDR1 and CDR2: KGHDR, SFDVKD. The CDR3 has 13 amino acids. CDR3 amino acids: CATSDGGREEQYF. CDR3 sequence (DNA): TGTGCCACCAGTGATGGAGGCAGGGAAGAGCAGTACTTC.

This clonotype was found many times. The V call is TRBV15, the J call TRBJ2-1; no reliable D call. The CDR3 sequence is 15 residues long. The V gene's germline CDR1 is LNHNV and CDR2 YYDKDF (reference sequence). V was trimmed by 0 bases and J by 6 bases, leaving 12 bases between them. The CDR3, as DNA: TGTGCCACCAGCAGAGATCTGAACAGAGCCAATGAGCAGTTCTTC. It specifies CATSRDLNRANEQFF.

Many counts were recorded for this clonotype. The rearrangement joins TRBV4-3 to TRBJ1-1; the match to TRBD1 covers 7 bases. V lost 6 bases, J lost 1 base, and 11 bases stayed unmatched. The CDR3 is 16 amino acids. Germline V CDR1 and CDR2: LGHNA, YSLEER. The CDR3 is CASSPRQGRANTEAFF. CDR3 coding DNA: TGCGCCAGCAGTCCTAGACAGGGAAGGGCGAACACTGAAGCTTTCTTT.

The chain carries TRBV24-1 and TRBJ2-3; 7 nucleotides line up with TRBD2. CDR3 length equals 12 residues. The germline gives CDR1 KGHDR, CDR2 SFDVKD. The V gene end was trimmed by 6 bases and the J gene end by 6 bases; junction bases not matched to a gene: 2. CDR3 sequence reads: CATSLGRDTQYF. For the CDR3, the DNA is TGTGCCACCAGTCTCGGGAGGGATACGCAGTATTTT.

The rearrangement joins TRBV4-3 to TRBJ1-1, with TRBD1 as a possible D gene (6 bases). The CDR3 is made up of 15 amino acids. The germline CDR1 and CDR2 sequences are LGHNA and YSLEER. Trimming cost V 1 base and J 7 bases, with 16 bases left between them. CDR3 in amino acids: CASSQGSRGANEAFF. The CDR3 DNA is TGCGCCAGCAGCCAAGGGTCCCGGGGGGCGAATGAAGCTTTCTTT.

This clonotype came up many times. The chain employs TRBV25-1 and TRBJ2-2, with D hard to call. Germline CDR1 MGHDK, CDR2 SYGVNS. The V and J ends lost 1 base and 8 bases respectively, with 11 bases between them. The CDR3 totals 14 residues. CDR3 sequence (DNA): TGTGCCAGCAGTGAATCAATCACCGGAGGGGAGCTGTTTTTT. This translates into CASSESITGGELFF.

The table lists this clonotype with many counts. V is TRBV7-9 and J is TRBJ2-5; D gene uncertain. V shed 3 bases and J shed 4 bases, with 9 bases lying between them. CDR1 SEHNR and CDR2 FQNEAQ come from the germline V gene (reference sequence). The CDR3 totals 13 residues. The chain's CDR3 is CASSFAVGETQYF. CDR3 bases: TGTGCCAGCAGCTTCGCGGTTGGAGAGACCCAGTACTTC.

Many counts were recorded for this clonotype. The CDR3 bases are TGCGCCAGCAGCCAAGATCTTGGCGGGGGGAACACCGGGGAGCTGTTTTTT. It encodes CASSQDLGGGNTGELFF. The chain employs TRBV4-3 and TRBJ2-2; 7 nucleotides agree with TRBD2. V dropped 0 bases and J dropped 1; count of bases not matched to a gene: 5. The CDR3 is made up of 17 amino acids. Looked up from germline, CDR1 is LGHNA and CDR2 is YSLEER.

The V and J genes are TRBV10-3 and TRBJ2-1, with TRBD2 as a possible D gene (5 bases). CDR3 length equals 14 residues. Germline CDR1 and CDR2: ENHRY and SYGVKD. Trimming stripped 11 bases from V and 5 bases from J, with 19 bases between. This chain's CDR3 is CASSESMGDNEQFF. DNA of the CDR3: TGTGCCTCCAGTGAGTCGATGGGAGACAATGAGCAGTTCTTC.

This clonotype was found many times. The chain is built from TRBV28 and TRBJ2-3, with no clear D. The V end lost 4 bases, the J end lost 6 bases, and 8 bases lay between the germline ends. CDR3 length: 12 amino acids. CDR1 is MDHEN and CDR2 is SYDVKM in the germline V gene. The CDR3 region is CASSSDGDTQYF. The CDR3 bases are TGTGCCAGCAGTTCCGACGGGGATACGCAGTATTTT.

In its sample, this clonotype was seen many times. The chain recombines TRBV4-1 with TRBJ2-7; the D gene is possibly TRBD1 (7 bases). Germline CDR1 and CDR2: MGHRA and YSYEKL. CDR3 size: 15 residues. V dropped 6 bases and J dropped 3 bases, with 18 bases sitting between them. CDR3 protein: CASSERQGGIYEQYF. The DNA for the CDR3 is TGCGCCAGCAGTGAGAGACAGGGAGGTATCTACGAGCAGTACTTC.

This clonotype was seen ten or more times. CDR3 bases: TGCGCCAGCAGCCCCCGGGACACTTACACAGATACGCAGTATTTT. Translation gives CASSPRDTYTDTQYF. The rearrangement links TRBV5-1 to TRBJ2-3; the D gene is possibly TRBD1 (6 bases). V was clipped by 4 bases and J by 2 bases, with 14 bases between them. The CDR3 extends over 15 amino acids. Germline-derived CDR1 and CDR2 are SGHRS and YFSETQ.

There are a few counts of this clonotype. The chain employs TRBV4-1 and TRBJ2-7; TRBD2 matches at 12 bases. The CDR3 is made up of 17 amino acids. Germline V lookup: CDR1 MGHRA, CDR2 YSYEKL. V lost 5 bases and J lost 2; bases outside the gene matches: 10. CDR3 loop: CASSLRGRLAGAYEQYF. CDR3 DNA sequence: TGCGCCAGCAGCTTAAGGGGAAGACTAGCGGGAGCCTACGAGCAGTACTTC.

The chain links TRBV20-1 to TRBJ1-3, with D uncertain. V was cut by 0 bases and J by 2 bases, with 8 bases left in between. Germline V gene sequence: CDR1 DFQATT, CDR2 SNEGSKA (reference sequence). The CDR3 has 14 amino acids. The CDR3 here is CSARDVGAGNTIYF. CDR3 nucleotides: TGCAGTGCTAGAGATGTAGGTGCTGGAAACACCATATATTTT.